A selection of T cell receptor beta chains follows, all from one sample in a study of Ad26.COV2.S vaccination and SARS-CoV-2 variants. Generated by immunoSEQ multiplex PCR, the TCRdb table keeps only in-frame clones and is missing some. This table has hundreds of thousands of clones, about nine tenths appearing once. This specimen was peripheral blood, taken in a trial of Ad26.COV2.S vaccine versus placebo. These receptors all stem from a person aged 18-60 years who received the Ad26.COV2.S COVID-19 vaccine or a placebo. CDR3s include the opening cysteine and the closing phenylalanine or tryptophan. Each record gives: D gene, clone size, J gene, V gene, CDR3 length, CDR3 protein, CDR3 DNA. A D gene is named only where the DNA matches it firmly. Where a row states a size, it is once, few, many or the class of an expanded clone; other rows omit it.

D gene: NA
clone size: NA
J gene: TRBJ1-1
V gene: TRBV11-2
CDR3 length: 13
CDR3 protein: CASSPSMNTEAFF
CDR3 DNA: TGTGCCAGCAGCCCTTCGATGAACACTGAAGCTTTCTTT

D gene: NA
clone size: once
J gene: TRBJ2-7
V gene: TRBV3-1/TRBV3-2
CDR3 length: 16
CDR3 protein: CASSQRGAAPTYEQYF
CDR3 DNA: TGTGCCAGCAGCCAAAGGGGAGCAGCCCCCACCTACGAGCAGTACTTC

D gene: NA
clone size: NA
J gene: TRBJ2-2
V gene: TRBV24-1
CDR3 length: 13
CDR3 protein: CATSGGMAGELFF
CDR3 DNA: TGTGCCACCAGTGGGGGGATGGCCGGGGAGCTGTTTTTT

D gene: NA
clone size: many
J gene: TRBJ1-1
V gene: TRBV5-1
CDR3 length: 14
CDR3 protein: CASSLSGVRSEAFF
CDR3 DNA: TGCGCCAGCAGCTTGAGCGGGGTGCGCTCTGAAGCTTTCTTT

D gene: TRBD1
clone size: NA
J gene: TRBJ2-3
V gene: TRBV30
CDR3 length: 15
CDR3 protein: CAWSRTGSATDTQYF
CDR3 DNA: TGTGCCTGGAGCCGGACAGGGTCGGCCACAGATACGCAGTATTTT

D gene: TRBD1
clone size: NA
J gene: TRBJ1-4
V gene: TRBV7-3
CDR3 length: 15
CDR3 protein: CASSSGTGPGEKLFF
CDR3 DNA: TGTGCCAGCAGCTCTGGGACAGGGCCGGGGGAAAAACTGTTTTTT

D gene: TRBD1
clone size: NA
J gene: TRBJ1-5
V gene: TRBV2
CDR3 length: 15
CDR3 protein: CASEDRGDSNQPQHF
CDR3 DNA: TGTGCCAGCGAAGACAGGGGGGATAGCAATCAGCCCCAGCATTTT

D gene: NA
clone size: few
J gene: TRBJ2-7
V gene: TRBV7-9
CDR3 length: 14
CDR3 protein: CASSLDVSTYEQYF
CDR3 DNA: TGTGCCAGCAGCTTAGACGTCAGTACCTACGAGCAGTACTTC

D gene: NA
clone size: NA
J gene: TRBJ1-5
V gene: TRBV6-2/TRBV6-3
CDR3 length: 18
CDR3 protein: CASSTTTVRGGRLGPQHF
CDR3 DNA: TGTGCCAGCAGCACAACGACAGTCCGGGGAGGGCGCTTAGGGCCCCAGCATTTT

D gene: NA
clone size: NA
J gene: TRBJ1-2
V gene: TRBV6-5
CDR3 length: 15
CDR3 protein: CASSYSGTAAYGYTF
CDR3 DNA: TGTGCCAGCAGTTACTCTGGTACAGCCGCCTATGGCTACACCTTC

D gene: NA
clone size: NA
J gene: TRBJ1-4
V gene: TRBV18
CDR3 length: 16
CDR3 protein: CASSPTTSATNEKLFF
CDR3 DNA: TGTGCCAGCTCACCAACGACATCTGCAACTAATGAAAAACTGTTTTTT

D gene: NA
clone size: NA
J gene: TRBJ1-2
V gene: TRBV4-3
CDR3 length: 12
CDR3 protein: CASSPGVGGYTF
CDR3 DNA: TGCGCCAGCAGCCCGGGAGTAGGTGGCTACACCTTC

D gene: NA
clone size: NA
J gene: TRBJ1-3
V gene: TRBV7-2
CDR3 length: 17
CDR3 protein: CASSPRSQGFGGNTIYF
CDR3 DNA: TGTGCCAGCAGCCCTCGGAGTCAGGGGTTTGGTGGAAACACCATATATTTT

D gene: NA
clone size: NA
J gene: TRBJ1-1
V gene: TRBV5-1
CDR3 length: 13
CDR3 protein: CASSGGPNTEAFF
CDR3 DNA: TGCGCCAGCAGCGGGGGGCCGAACACTGAAGCTTTCTTT

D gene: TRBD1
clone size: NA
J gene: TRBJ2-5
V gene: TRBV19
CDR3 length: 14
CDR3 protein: CASSRTGFRETQYF
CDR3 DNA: TGTGCCAGTAGTCGGACAGGGTTCCGCGAGACCCAGTACTTC

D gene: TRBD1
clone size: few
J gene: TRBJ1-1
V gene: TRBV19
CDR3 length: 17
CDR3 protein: CATTPGQGRRMNTEAFF
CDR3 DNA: TGTGCCACCACTCCGGGACAGGGGCGCCGGATGAACACTGAAGCTTTCTTT

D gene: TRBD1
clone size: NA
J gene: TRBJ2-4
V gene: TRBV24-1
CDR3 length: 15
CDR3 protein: CATSDPDRAKNIQYF
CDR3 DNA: TGTGCCACCAGTGATCCGGACAGGGCCAAAAACATTCAGTACTTC

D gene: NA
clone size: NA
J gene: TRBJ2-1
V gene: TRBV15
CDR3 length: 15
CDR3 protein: CATSRGKGGYNEQFF
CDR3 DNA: TGTGCCACCAGCAGAGGGAAGGGGGGCTACAATGAGCAGTTCTTC

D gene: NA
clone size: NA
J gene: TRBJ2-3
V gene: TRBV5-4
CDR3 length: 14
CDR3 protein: CASRGPGNTDTQYF
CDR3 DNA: TGTGCCAGCAGGGGCCCAGGGAACACAGATACGCAGTATTTT

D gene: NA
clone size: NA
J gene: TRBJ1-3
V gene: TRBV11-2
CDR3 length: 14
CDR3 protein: CASSSRGSGNTIYF
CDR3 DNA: TGTGCCAGCAGCTCCAGGGGATCCGGAAACACCATATATTTT

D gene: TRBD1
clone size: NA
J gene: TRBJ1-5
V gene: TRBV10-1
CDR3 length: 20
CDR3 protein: CASSDSRGACKDRGNQPQHF
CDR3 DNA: TGCGCCAGCAGTGATTCGCGAGGTGCCTGTAAGGACAGGGGGAATCAGCCCCAGCATTTT

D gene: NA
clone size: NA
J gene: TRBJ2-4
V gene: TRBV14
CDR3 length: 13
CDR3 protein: CASSQDTGAVQYF
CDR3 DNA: TGTGCCAGCAGCCAAGATACGGGAGCAGTTCAGTACTTC

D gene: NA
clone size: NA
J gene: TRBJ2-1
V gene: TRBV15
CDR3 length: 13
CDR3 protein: CATSSQGYNEQFF
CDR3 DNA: TGTGCCACCAGCAGTCAGGGTTACAATGAGCAGTTCTTC

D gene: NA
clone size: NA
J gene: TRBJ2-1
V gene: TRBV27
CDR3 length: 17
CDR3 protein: CASSLRGRASFYNEQFF
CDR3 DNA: TGTGCCAGCAGTTTAAGGGGTAGGGCATCCTTCTACAATGAGCAGTTCTTC

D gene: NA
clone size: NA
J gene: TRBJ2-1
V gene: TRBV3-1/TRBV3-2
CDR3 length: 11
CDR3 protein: CASSPGRAQFF
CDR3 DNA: TGTGCCAGCAGCCCTGGACGTGCGCAGTTCTTC

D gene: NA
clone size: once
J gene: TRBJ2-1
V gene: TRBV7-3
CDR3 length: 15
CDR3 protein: CASSLSGVQTREQFF
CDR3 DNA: TGTGCCAGCAGCTTATCCGGGGTCCAAACCAGAGAGCAGTTCTTC

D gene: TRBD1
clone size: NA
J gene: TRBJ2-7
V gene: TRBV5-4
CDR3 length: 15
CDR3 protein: CASSFIGTDSYEQYF
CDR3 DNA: TGTGCCAGCAGCTTTATAGGGACAGACTCCTACGAGCAGTACTTC

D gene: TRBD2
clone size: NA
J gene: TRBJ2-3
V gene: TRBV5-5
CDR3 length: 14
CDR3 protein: CASSPSGSTDTQYF
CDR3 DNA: TGTGCCAGCAGCCCTAGCGGGAGCACAGATACGCAGTATTTT

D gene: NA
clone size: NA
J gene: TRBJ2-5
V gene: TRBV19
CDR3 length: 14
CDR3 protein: CASIQVAGGETQYF
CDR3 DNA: TGTGCCAGTATCCAGGTGGCAGGAGGGGAGACCCAGTACTTC

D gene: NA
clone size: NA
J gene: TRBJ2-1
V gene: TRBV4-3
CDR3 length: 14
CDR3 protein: CASSQGPGRDEQFF
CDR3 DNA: TGCGCCAGCAGCCAAGGGCCGGGTCGGGATGAGCAGTTCTTC

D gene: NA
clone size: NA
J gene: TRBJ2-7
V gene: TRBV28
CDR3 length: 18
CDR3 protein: CASSLVGFPGLGSYEQYF
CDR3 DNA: TGTGCCAGCAGTTTGGTGGGGTTTCCGGGGTTGGGGTCCTACGAGCAGTACTTC

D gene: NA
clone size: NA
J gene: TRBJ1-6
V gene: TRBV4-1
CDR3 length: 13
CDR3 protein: CASSQDASLSLHF
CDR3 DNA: TGCGCCAGCAGCCAAGACGCCTCCCTGAGCCTCCACTTT

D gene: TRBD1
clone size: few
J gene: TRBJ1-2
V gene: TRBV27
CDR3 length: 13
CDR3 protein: CASSFGTGRGIIF
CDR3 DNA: TGTGCCAGCAGTTTCGGGACAGGGAGGGGGATCATCTTC

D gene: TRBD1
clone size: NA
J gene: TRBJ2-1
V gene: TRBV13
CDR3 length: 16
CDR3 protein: CASSLEGQGSYNEQFF
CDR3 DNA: TGTGCCAGCAGCTTAGAGGGACAGGGTTCCTACAATGAGCAGTTCTTC

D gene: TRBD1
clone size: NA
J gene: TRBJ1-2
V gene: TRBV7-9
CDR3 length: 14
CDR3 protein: CASSSGQGANGYTF
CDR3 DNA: TGTGCCAGCAGCTCAGGACAGGGGGCGAATGGCTACACCTTC

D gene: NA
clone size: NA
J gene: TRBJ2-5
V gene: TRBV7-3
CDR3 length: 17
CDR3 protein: CASSSPGSPLGIETQYF
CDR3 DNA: TGTGCCAGCAGCTCTCCCGGGTCACCATTGGGGATCGAGACCCAGTACTTC

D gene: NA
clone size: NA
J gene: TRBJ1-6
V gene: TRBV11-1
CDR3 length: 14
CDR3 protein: CASSVVISNSPLHF
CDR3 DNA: TGTGCCAGCAGCGTCGTTATATCCAATTCACCCCTCCACTTT

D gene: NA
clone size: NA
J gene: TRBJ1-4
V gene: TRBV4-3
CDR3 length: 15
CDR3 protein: CASSQDRYRNEKLFF
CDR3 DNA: TGCGCCAGCAGCCAAGATCGGTACAGGAATGAAAAACTGTTTTTT

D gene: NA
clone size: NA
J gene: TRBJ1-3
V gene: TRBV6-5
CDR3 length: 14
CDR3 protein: CASTHTSSGNTIYF
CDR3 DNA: TGTGCCAGCACGCACACGTCCTCTGGAAACACCATATATTTT

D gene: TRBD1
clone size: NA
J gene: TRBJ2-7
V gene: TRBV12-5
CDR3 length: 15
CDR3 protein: CASGGPGQGVYEQYF
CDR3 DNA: TGTGCTAGTGGTGGACCGGGACAGGGGGTCTACGAGCAGTACTTC

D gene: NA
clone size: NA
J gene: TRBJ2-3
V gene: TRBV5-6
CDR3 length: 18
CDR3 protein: CASSHFPGDRMSTDTQYF
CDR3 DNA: TGTGCCAGCAGCCACTTTCCAGGGGATAGGATGAGCACAGATACGCAGTATTTT

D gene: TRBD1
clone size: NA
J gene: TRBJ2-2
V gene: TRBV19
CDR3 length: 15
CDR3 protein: CASGITGGAGGELFF
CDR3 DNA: TGTGCCAGTGGAATAACAGGGGGCGCGGGCGGGGAGCTGTTTTTT

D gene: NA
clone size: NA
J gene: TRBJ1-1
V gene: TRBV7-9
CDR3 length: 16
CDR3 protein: CASSLRPGRENTEAFF
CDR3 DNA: TGTGCCAGCAGCTTAAGGCCAGGGAGAGAGAACACTGAAGCTTTCTTT

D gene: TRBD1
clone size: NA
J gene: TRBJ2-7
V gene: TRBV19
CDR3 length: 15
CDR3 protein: CASSISGTGIREQYF
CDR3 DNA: TGTGCCAGTAGTATCTCGGGGACAGGGATCCGCGAGCAGTACTTC

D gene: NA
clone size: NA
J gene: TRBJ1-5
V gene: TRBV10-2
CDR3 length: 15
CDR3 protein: CASSAQTGINQPQHF
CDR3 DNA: TGCGCCAGCAGTGCCCAAACAGGTATTAATCAGCCCCAGCATTTT

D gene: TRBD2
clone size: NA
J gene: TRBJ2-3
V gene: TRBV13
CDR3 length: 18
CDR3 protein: CASSLGSSGGPGTDTQYF
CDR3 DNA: TGTGCCAGCAGCTTAGGCAGTAGCGGGGGGCCGGGGACAGATACGCAGTATTTT

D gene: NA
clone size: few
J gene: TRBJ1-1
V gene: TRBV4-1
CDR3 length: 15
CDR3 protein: CASSQDRTVNTEAFF
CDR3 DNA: TGCGCCAGCAGCCAAGATAGGACGGTGAACACTGAAGCTTTCTTT

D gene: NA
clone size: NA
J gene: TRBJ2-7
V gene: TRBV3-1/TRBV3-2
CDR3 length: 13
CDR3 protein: CASIQRTTGEQYF
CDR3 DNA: TGTGCCAGCATTCAAAGGACAACGGGAGAGCAGTACTTC

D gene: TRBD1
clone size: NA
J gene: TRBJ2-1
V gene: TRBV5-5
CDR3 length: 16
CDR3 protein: CASSPGDRQKNNEQFF
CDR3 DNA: TGTGCCAGCAGCCCAGGGGACAGGCAGAAAAACAATGAGCAGTTCTTC

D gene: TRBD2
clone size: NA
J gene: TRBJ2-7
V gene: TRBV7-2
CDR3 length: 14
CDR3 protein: CASSLLAGGDEQYF
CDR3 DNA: TGTGCCAGCAGCTTACTAGCGGGAGGGGACGAGCAGTACTTC

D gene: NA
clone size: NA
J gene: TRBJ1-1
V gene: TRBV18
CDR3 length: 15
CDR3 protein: CASSPRSGANTEAFF
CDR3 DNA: TGTGCCAGCTCACCAAGGTCAGGGGCGAACACTGAAGCTTTCTTT

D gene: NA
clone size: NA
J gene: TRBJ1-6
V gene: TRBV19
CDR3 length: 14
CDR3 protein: CASSMGGTNSPLHF
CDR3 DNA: TGTGCCAGTAGTATGGGGGGGACTAATTCACCCCTCCACTTT

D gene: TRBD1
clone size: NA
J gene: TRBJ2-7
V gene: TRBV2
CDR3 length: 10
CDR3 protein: CASRGQEQYF
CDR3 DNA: TGTGCCAGCAGGGGACAGGAGCAGTACTTC

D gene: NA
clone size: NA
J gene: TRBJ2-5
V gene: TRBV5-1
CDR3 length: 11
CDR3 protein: CASSHEETQYF
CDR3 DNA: TGCGCCAGCAGCCACGAAGAGACCCAGTACTTC